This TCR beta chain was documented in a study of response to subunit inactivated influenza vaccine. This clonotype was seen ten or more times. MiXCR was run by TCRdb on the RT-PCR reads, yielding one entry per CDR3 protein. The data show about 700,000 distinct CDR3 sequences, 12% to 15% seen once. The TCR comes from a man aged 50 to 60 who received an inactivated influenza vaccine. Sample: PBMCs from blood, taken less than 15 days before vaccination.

CDR3 nucleotide sequence: TGTGCCAGCAGCTTATGGACAGGGAACACCGGGGAGCTGTTTTTT. Encoded protein: CASSLWTGNTGELFF. The rearrangement links TRBV11-2 to TRBJ2-2; 7 bases agree with TRBD1. Trimming removed 2 bases from V and 1 base from J; junction bases left unmatched: 1. In germline, CDR1 is SGHAT, CDR2 FQNNGV. The CDR3 runs to 15 residues.